The clone carrying this T cell receptor beta chain was found a few times. Its antigen remains unidentified. Trimming took 1 base from V and 6 from J, leaving 13 bases between them. Germline loops: CDR1 LGHNA, CDR2 YNFKEQ. CDR3 length equals 14 residues. Presence of unique molecular identifiers characterized the TCR beta cDNA libraries. Roughly 470,000 cDNA molecules came from around 1 to 10 million T cells. TCRdb passed the PCR reads through MiXCR, listing each CDR3 protein once. The sample lists about 810,000 distinct CDR3 sequences; approximately 50% were seen once. The data belong to a study of post-analysis software for immune sequencing data. Study conclusions and caveats: Patients with multiple sclerosis recorded significantly lower normalized Chao1 diversity than controls, the study found. Five or six TRBV segments, TRBV5-6, TRBV5-1 and TRBV20-1 among them, were found more frequent in patients than controls. Pronounced co-clustering by F measure was evident among identically batched samples.

The source is a girl under 18 with multiple sclerosis. The sequenced material came from blood. This chain uses TRBV4-2 with TRBJ2-7, with a tentative D call TRBD2 (5 bases). For the CDR3, the DNA is TGTGCCAGCAGCCAAGCATACGGGGAGACCGAGCAGTACTTC. This encodes CASSQAYGETEQYF.